This TCR beta chain was captured by sequencing in a study of blood T cell repertoires in COVID-19. Across the whole study: T cells, B-cell-depleted T cells, or PBMCs provided the cDNA or gDNA that served as material.

Authors' data handling: It was from reference gene primer amplification that nucleated cell counts were estimated. TCRdb's table, derived via immunoSEQ multiplex PCR, lists solely in-frame clones and lacks some. The DNA was the basis for D and trimming; V, J and clone size are from that table. This repertoire shows under 100,000 clones, 70% to 90% found once; its top ten account for around 4.5%. This clone occurred once. Germline V gene sequence: CDR1 MRHNA, CDR2 SNTAGT. V shed 5 bases and J shed 0 bases, with 20 bases lying between them. The CDR3 runs to 17 residues. This clonotype originated in a middle-aged man with active COVID-19. The chain links TRBV6-4 to TRBJ2-7; TRBD1 is a possible D gene (6 bases). The sequenced material came from peripheral blood. The CDR3 spells CASSPPNGQNTSYEQYF. CDR3 DNA sequence: TGTGCCAGCAGTCCGCCTAACGGACAGAATACCTCCTACGAGCAGTACTTC.